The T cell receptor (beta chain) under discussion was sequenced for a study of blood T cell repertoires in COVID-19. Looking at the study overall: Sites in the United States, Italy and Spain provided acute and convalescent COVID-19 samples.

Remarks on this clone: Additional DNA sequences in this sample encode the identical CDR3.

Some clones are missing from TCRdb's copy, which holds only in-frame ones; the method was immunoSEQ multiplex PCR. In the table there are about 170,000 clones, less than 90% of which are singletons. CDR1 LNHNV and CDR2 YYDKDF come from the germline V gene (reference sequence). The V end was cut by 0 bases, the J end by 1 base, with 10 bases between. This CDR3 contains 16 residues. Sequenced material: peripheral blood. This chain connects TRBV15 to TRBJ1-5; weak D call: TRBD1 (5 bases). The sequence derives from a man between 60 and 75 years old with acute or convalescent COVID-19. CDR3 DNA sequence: TGTGCCACCAGCAGAGATAGGAGGGGAAGCAATCAGCCCCAGCATTTT. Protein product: CATSRDRRGSNQPQHF.